What follows are 28 T cell receptor beta chains derived from one specimen sequenced in a study of blood T cell repertoires in COVID-19. This table comes from immunoSEQ multiplex PCR, and its TCRdb copy is limited to in-frame clones, with some not included. The sample consists of about 94,000 clones, about 80% of them appearing once. What was sequenced was peripheral blood. Receptors were obtained from a man in his sixties with acute or convalescent COVID-19.

The V gene is TRBV27, the J gene TRBJ2-3, with 8 bases matching TRBD2. The V segment lost 6 bases and the J segment 1 base; nucleotides outside the gene matches: 6. Germline CDR1 and CDR2: MNHEY and SMNVEV (reference sequence). The CDR3 totals 15 residues. CDR3 protein: CASRPLTSGTDTQYF. The CDR3 DNA sequence: TGTGCCAGCAGGCCCCTGACTAGCGGCACAGATACGCAGTATTTT.

The rearrangement uses TRBV30 and TRBJ2-3; D is perhaps TRBD1 (6 bases). The CDR3 contains 12 residues. The germline V gene encodes CDR1 GTSNPN and CDR2 SVGIG (reference sequence). The V gene lost 5 bases and the J gene lost 0 bases, with 6 bases spanning the gap. The CDR3 DNA reads TGTGCCTGGGACAGGAGCACAGATACGCAGTATTTT. Amino acid sequence: CAWDRSTDTQYF.

This clone showed up just a few times. The chain is built from TRBV5-1 and TRBJ1-1, with 7 bases that match TRBD1. The V segment lost 4 bases and the J segment 0 bases; nucleotides outside the gene matches: 12. CDR3 length: 17 amino acids. CDR1 and CDR2 from the germline V gene are SGHRS and YFSETQ. Here the CDR3 reads CASSPPTGQMMNTEAFF. The CDR3 bases are TGCGCCAGCAGCCCACCAACGGGACAGATGATGAACACTGAAGCTTTCTTT.

V and J are TRBV12-5 and TRBJ1-4; 7 nucleotides agree with TRBD1. The CDR3 sequence is 15 residues long. V trimming: 5 bases; J trimming: 2 bases; junction bases outside the gene matches: 5. Germline V gives CDR1 LGHNT, CDR2 FRNRAP. The CDR3 spells CASGPGTVTNEKLFF. CDR3 nucleotide sequence: TGTGCTAGTGGTCCAGGGACAGTTACTAATGAAAAACTGTTTTTT.

CDR3: CASFPGQGGFDEQYF. The DNA for the CDR3 is TGTGCCAGCTTTCCGGGCCAAGGGGGCTTCGACGAGCAGTACTTC. V gene TRBV18 combines with J gene TRBJ2-7, with 7 bases aligning to TRBD1. CDR3 length equals 15 residues. From germline, CDR1 is KGHSH and CDR2 LQKENI. Trimming removed 7 bases from V and 5 bases from J; junction bases left unmatched: 14.

J is TRBJ1-3 and V is TRBV18; the match to TRBD1 covers 8 bases. Germline V lookup: CDR1 KGHSH, CDR2 LQKENI. The J segment lost 1 base and the V segment lost 4 bases, leaving 6 bases of the junction unmatched. This CDR3 contains 16 residues. The CDR3 coding sequence is TGTGCCAGCTCACGACAGACAGGGGATTCTGGAAACACCATATATTTT. Translation gives CASSRQTGDSGNTIYF.

The chain uses TRBV6-5 and TRBJ2-7, with 8 bases aligning to TRBD2. V lost 0 bases and J lost 2; bases outside the gene matches: 3. Germline values: CDR1 MNHEY, CDR2 SVGAGI. The CDR3 is made up of 15 amino acids. Here the CDR3 DNA reads TGTGCCAGCAGTTACTCGGCGGGGGGCGCCTACGAGCAGTACTTC. Amino acids: CASSYSAGGAYEQYF.

The chain employs TRBV5-5 and TRBJ2-6; no clear D gene. V lost 3 bases and J lost 4, with 8 bases in between. Per the germline V gene, CDR1 is SGHKS and CDR2 is YYEKEE (reference sequence). The CDR3 covers 14 residues. DNA for the CDR3: TGTGCCAGCAGCTCCCCTCGGGGGGCCAACGTCCTGACTTTC. It is translated as CASSSPRGANVLTF.

This clone was detected a few times. The V gene is TRBV19, the J gene TRBJ1-4; 10 bases map to TRBD1. The CDR3 has 15 residues. Germline V lookup: CDR1 LNHDA, CDR2 SQIVND (reference sequence). Losses at the gene ends were 5 bases for V and 3 bases for J; bases not matched to a gene: 3. The CDR3: CASSPGTGANEKLFF. The CDR3 nucleotides are TGTGCCAGTAGTCCAGGGACAGGGGCTAATGAAAAACTGTTTTTT. Supplemented by reference TRBV19 and TRBJ1-4, the full variable domain reads DGGITQSPKYLFRKEGQNVTLSCEQNLNHDAMYWYRQDPGQGLRLIYYSQIVNDFQKGDIAEGYSVSREKKESFPLTVTSAQKNPTAFYLCASSPGTGANEKLFFGSGTQLSVL.

This chain uses TRBV9 with TRBJ2-7; D gene ambiguous. CDR3 length equals 12 residues. Germline assignment: CDR1 SGDLS and CDR2 YYNGEE. V lost 0 bases to trimming and J lost 4 bases, with 5 bases between them. The CDR3 DNA reads as TGTGCCAGCAGCGTAGACATGTACGAGCAGTACTTC. Amino acids: CASSVDMYEQYF.

This rearrangement joins TRBV6-1 to TRBJ2-5; 10 bases are a match to TRBD1. V shed 2 bases, J shed 8 bases, and the junction held 5 bases outside the gene matches. CDR1 and CDR2 (germline): MNHNS, SASEGT. This CDR3 is built from 14 residues. In DNA, the CDR3 is TGTGCCAGCAGTGAACTCGGGACAGGGGTTACCCAGTACTTC. Its translation is CASSELGTGVTQYF.

The sample holds one count of this clone. The rearrangement links TRBV30 to TRBJ2-7, with 7 bases aligning to TRBD1. Germline V gene sequence: CDR1 GTSNPN, CDR2 SVGIG (reference sequence). V was clipped by 3 bases and J by 1 base; unmatched bases: 15. This CDR3 comprises 17 residues. The CDR3 coding sequence is TGTGCCTGGAGCCCCGGACAGGCCGGGGTCCTTTCCTACGAGCAGTACTTC. It translates to CAWSPGQAGVLSYEQYF.

The chain carries TRBV13 and TRBJ2-6; 9 nucleotides agree with TRBD1. Trimming took 4 bases from V and 0 from J; bases not matched to a gene: 16. This CDR3 has 21 residues. From germline, CDR1 is PRHDT and CDR2 FYEKMQ (reference sequence). CDR3 bases: TGTGCCAGCAGCTACCTTGACACTAGACAGGGGGAGAGCTCTGGGGCCAACGTCCTGACTTTC. It encodes CASSYLDTRQGESSGANVLTF.

The rearrangement links TRBV23-1 to TRBJ1-5; 7 positions match TRBD1. TRBV23-1 is noted as an ORF with a role that remains uncertain. Trimming removed 3 bases from V and 7 bases from J; junction bases left unmatched: 12. The CDR3 is 16 amino acids. The CDR3 sequence is CASSHSSQGKDQPQHF. CDR3 coding DNA: TGCGCCAGCAGTCATTCATCACAGGGGAAAGACCAGCCCCAGCATTTT.

This chain joins TRBV5-1 and TRBJ2-7; 7 bases map to TRBD1. Losses at the gene ends were 3 bases for V and 6 bases for J; bases not matched to a gene: 12. The CDR3 loop spans 15 amino acids. The germline V gene has CDR1 SGHRS and CDR2 YFSETQ. The CDR3 protein is CASSSSRDSGAEQYF. Here the CDR3 DNA reads TGCGCCAGCAGCTCAAGCCGGGACAGTGGGGCCGAGCAGTACTTC.

The chain combines TRBV5-6 with TRBJ1-1, with D possibly being TRBD1 (6 bases). Germline loops: CDR1 SGHDT, CDR2 YYEEEE. Trimming removed 2 bases from V and 5 bases from J, with 13 bases in between. The CDR3 is 14 residues long. The CDR3 DNA reads as TGTGCCAGCAGCTTCGGCAGGGGAGGGACTGAAGCTTTCTTT. Amino acid sequence: CASSFGRGGTEAFF. Full variable domain (rest looked up from reference TRBV5-6 and TRBJ1-1): DAGVTQSPTHLIKTRGQQVTLRCSPKSGHDTVSWYQQALGQGPQFIFQYYEEEERQRGNFPDRFSGHQFPNYSSELNVNALLLGDSALYLCASSFGRGGTEAFFGQGTRLTVV.

The J gene is TRBJ2-2, the V gene TRBV21-1; TRBD1 is taken as the D call from the table, unchecked against the DNA. TRBV21-1 represents a pseudogene. The CDR3 contains 17 residues. In DNA, the CDR3 is TGTGCCAGCAGCAAAGTCAGGGCAGGGGGCAACACCGGGGAGCTGTTTTTT. Encoded protein: CASSKVRAGGNTGELFF.

This chain uses TRBV10-2 with TRBJ2-5, with D tentatively TRBD1 (6 bases). Germline CDR1 is WSHSY and CDR2 is SAAADI. This CDR3 region has 14 residues. V lost 2 bases and J 5 bases, leaving 12 bases between the germline ends. The CDR3: CASSEGGASETQYF. CDR3 bases: TGCGCCAGCAGTGAGGGGGGCGCGTCGGAGACCCAGTACTTC.

This clone was seen more than once but under ten times. The CDR3 here is CAWSGQASGNTIYF. The DNA for the CDR3 is TGTGCCTGGTCTGGACAGGCCTCGGGAAACACCATATATTTT. The chain has TRBV30 and TRBJ1-3; 7 positions match TRBD1. The CDR3 is made up of 14 amino acids. From germline, CDR1 is GTSNPN and CDR2 SVGIG (reference sequence). Trimming took 5 bases from V and 4 from J; bases not matched to a gene: 8.

The chain uses TRBV7-7 and TRBJ2-3, with TRBD2 identical over 7 bases. V trimming: 4 bases; J trimming: 4 bases; junction bases outside the gene matches: 8. This CDR3 is built from 15 residues. Germline loops: CDR1 SSHAT, CDR2 FNYEAQ (reference sequence). Here the CDR3 reads CASSSGLGGSDTQYF. CDR3 coding DNA: TGTGCCAGCAGCTCCGGCCTGGGAGGGTCAGATACGCAGTATTTT. Together with reference TRBV7-7 and TRBJ2-3, the CDR3 gives the full variable domain: GAGVSQSPRYKVTKRGQDVTLRCDPISSHATLYWYQQALGQGPEFLTYFNYEAQPDKSGLPSDRFSAERPEGSISTLTIQRTEQRDSAMYRCASSSGLGGSDTQYFGPGTRLTVL.

J is TRBJ2-2 and V is TRBV7-3; weak D call: TRBD1 (6 bases). Trimming took 2 bases from V and 4 from J, leaving 11 bases between them. The CDR3 spans 15 residues. Germline lookup yields CDR1 SGHTA and CDR2 FQGTGA. DNA of the CDR3: TGTGCCAGCAGCTTATCAGGGGTTGTCACCGGGGAGCTGTTTTTT. This translates into CASSLSGVVTGELFF.

The gene calls are TRBV5-1 and TRBJ2-2, with D possibly being TRBD1 (7 bases). The CDR3 sequence is 15 residues long. Germline V lookup: CDR1 SGHRS, CDR2 YFSETQ. Trimming left V 2 bases short and J 6 bases short, with 14 bases between. DNA for the CDR3: TGCGCCAGCAGCTTTCAGGGGGGAAGAGCCGGGGAGCTGTTTTTT. Residues: CASSFQGGRAGELFF. Complete variable domain (other parts from reference TRBV5-1 and TRBJ2-2): KAGVTQTPRYLIKTRGQQVTLSCSPISGHRSVSWYQQTPGQGLQFLFEYFSETQRNKGNFPGRFSGRQFSNSRSEMNVSTLELGDSALYLCASSFQGGRAGELFFGEGSRLTVL.

The chain has TRBV15 and TRBJ2-1; TRBD1 aligns across 7 bases. This CDR3 has 17 amino acids. V lost 0 bases, J lost 3 bases, and 8 bases stayed unmatched. Germline-derived CDR1 and CDR2 are LNHNV and YYDKDF (reference sequence). In DNA, the CDR3 is TGTGCCACCAGCAGAGATCTGGGGGACAGTCACTACAATGAGCAGTTCTTC. Residues: CATSRDLGDSHYNEQFF.

In nucleotides, the CDR3 is TGTGCCAGCAGTTTATCCGGGGGTGGAAGCTATGGCTACACCTTC. This sequence encodes CASSLSGGGSYGYTF. V is TRBV27 and J is TRBJ1-2; D possibly corresponds to TRBD1 (5 bases). With 0 bases removed from V and 4 bases from J, the gap between germline ends came to 12 bases. Per the germline V gene, CDR1 is MNHEY and CDR2 is SMNVEV (reference sequence). The CDR3 is 15 amino acids.

This chain uses TRBV10-1 with TRBJ1-5; TRBD1 matches 10 bases. Germline values: CDR1 WNHNN, CDR2 SYGVQD (reference sequence). The CDR3 loop spans 17 amino acids. V shed 4 bases and J 0 bases; nucleotides not matched to a gene: 6. The CDR3 reads CASSGDGQGVSNQPQHF. In DNA form, the CDR3 reads TGCGCCAGCAGTGGGGACGGACAGGGGGTTAGCAATCAGCCCCAGCATTTT.

The chain joins TRBV24-1 to TRBJ2-7, with 11 bases identical to TRBD1. Germline V lookup: CDR1 KGHDR, CDR2 SFDVKD. V was pared by 5 bases and J by 0 bases, with 5 bases of the junction left unmatched. CDR3 length: 16 amino acids. CDR3 DNA sequence: TGTGCCACCAGTGGGACCGGGACAGGGGGCTCCTACGAGCAGTACTTC. This encodes CATSGTGTGGSYEQYF.

This sequence joins TRBV2 and TRBJ2-7, with 12 bases aligning to TRBD1. Germline CDR1 reads SNHLY; CDR2 reads FYNNEI. The CDR3 loop spans 14 amino acids. Trimming at V came to 6 bases and at J to 7 bases, leaving 7 bases not matched to a gene. The CDR3 sequence: CASRPGQGAREQYF. The CDR3 DNA is TGTGCCAGCAGGCCGGGACAGGGGGCAAGGGAGCAGTACTTC.

The J gene is TRBJ2-3, the V gene TRBV2; 15 bases are shared with TRBD2. CDR3 length equals 15 residues. V lost 8 bases, J lost 3 bases, and 3 bases stayed unmatched. Germline CDR1 SNHLY, CDR2 FYNNEI. The CDR3 nucleotides are TGTGCCAGCGCGGGGACTAGCGGGGGGACAGATACGCAGTATTTT. It specifies CASAGTSGGTDTQYF.